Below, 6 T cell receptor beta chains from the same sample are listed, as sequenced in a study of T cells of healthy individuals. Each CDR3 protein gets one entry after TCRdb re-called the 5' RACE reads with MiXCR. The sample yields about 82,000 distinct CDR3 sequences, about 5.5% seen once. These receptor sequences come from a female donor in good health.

Here the CDR3 DNA reads TGTGCCAGCAGCCCGGGACAGTCGGATGAGCAGTACTTC. Translated: CASSPGQSDEQYF. The chain carries TRBV3-1 and TRBJ2-7; 7 bases agree with TRBD1. Trimming cost V 4 bases and J 7 bases; bases outside gene matches: 7. The germline V gene has CDR1 LGHDT and CDR2 YNNKEL (reference sequence). The CDR3 is made up of 13 amino acids.

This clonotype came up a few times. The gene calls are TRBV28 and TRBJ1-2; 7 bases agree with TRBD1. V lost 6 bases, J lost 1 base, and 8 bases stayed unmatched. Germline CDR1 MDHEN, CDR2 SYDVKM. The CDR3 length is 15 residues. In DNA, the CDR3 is TGTGCCAGCAGCTCTGGAGGGGGCGATAACTATGGCTACACCTTC. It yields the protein CASSSGGGDNYGYTF.

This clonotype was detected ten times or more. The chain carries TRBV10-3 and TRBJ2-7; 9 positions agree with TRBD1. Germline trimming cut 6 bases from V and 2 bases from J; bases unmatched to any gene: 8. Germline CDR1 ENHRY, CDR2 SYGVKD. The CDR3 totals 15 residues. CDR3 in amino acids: CAISSGTGTAYEQYF. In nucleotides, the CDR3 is TGTGCCATCAGCTCCGGGACAGGGACCGCCTACGAGCAGTACTTC.

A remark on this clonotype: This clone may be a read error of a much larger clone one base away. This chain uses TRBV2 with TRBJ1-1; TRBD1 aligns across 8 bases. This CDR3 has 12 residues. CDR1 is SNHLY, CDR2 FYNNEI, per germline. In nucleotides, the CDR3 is TGTACCAGCAGCATACAGGGGGCTGAAGCTTTCTTT. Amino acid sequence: CTSSIQGAEAFF.

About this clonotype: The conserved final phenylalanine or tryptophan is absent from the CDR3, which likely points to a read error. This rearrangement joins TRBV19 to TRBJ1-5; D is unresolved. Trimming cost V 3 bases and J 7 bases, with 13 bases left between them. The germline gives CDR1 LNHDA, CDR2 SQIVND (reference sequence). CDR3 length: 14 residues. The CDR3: CASSMLKGAQPQHL. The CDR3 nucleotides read TGTGCCAGTAGTATGTTGAAGGGAGCGCAGCCCCAGCATCTT.

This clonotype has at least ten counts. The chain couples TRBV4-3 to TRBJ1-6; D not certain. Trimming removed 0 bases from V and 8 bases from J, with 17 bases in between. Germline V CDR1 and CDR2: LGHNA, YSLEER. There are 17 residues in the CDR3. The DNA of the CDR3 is TGCGCCAGCAGCCAAGATCGAGGAGGCCTACTGTATTCACCCCTCCACTTT. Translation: CASSQDRGGLLYSPLHF.